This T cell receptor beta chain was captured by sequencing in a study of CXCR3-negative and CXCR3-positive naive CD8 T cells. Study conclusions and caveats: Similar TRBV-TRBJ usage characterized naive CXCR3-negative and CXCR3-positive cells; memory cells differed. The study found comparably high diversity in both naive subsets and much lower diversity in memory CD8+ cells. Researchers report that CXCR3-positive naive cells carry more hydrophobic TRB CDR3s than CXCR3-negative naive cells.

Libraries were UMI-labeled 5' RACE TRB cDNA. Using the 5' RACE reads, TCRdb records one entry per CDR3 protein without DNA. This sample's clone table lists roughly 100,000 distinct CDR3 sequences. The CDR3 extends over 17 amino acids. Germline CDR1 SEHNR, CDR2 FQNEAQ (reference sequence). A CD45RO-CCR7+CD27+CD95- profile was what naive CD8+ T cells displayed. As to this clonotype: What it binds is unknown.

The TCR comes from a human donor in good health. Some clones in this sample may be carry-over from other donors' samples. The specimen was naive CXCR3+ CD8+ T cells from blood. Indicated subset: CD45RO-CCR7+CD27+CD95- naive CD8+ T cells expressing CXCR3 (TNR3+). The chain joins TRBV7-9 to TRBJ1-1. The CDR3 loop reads CASSPRREGGMNTEAFF.